Here is one T cell receptor beta chain with its context. The target antigen is unknown. Measured with immunoSEQ multiplex PCR; TCRdb has only the in-frame clones, and not every one. This sample has about 200,000 clones, with 85% to 95% found just once. Pooled together were second doses at about 4 or about 12 weeks. This specimen comes from a study of T cell responses to AZD1222 COVID-19 vaccine. General observations from the study: Unmutated variant regions reportedly attract nearly half of all spike-specific TCRs. Increased Spike-specific TCR breadth and depth were observed after two AZD1222 doses.

Germline CDR1 and CDR2: SGHRS and YFSETQ. V lost 1 base, J lost 2 bases, and 15 bases lay in between. The CDR3 has 16 residues. Here the sequenced sample was peripheral blood, taken 28 days after the second AZD1222 dose. This sequence was found in an adult who received the AZD1222 COVID-19 vaccine. The chain has TRBV5-1 and TRBJ1-1, with D unresolved. The CDR3 here is CASSLSLRINNTEAFF. In DNA form, the CDR3 reads TGCGCCAGCAGCTTGTCCCTTCGAATAAATAACACTGAAGCTTTCTTT. The full variable domain, rest sourced from reference TRBV5-1 and TRBJ1-1, is KAGVTQTPRYLIKTRGQQVTLSCSPISGHRSVSWYQQTPGQGLQFLFEYFSETQRNKGNFPGRFSGRQFSNSRSEMNVSTLELGDSALYLCASSLSLRINNTEAFFGQGTRLTVV.